The 3 T cell receptor beta chains reported below all come from one sample, sequenced in a study of blood T cell repertoires in COVID-19. Clones were sequenced by immunoSEQ multiplex PCR, and TCRdb holds only the in-frame ones, with some missing. The sample lists about 240,000 clones, about 80% occurring once. Sequencing was carried out using peripheral blood. These receptors were collected from an elderly woman with acute or convalescent COVID-19.

The chain carries TRBV30 and TRBJ1-2; 10 bases agree with TRBD1. V lost 3 bases to trimming and J lost 5 bases; unmatched junction nucleotides: 6. CDR1 GTSNPN and CDR2 SVGIG come from the germline V gene (reference sequence). CDR3 length equals 14 residues. The CDR3 sequence: CAWSADRGFYGYTF. The CDR3 bases are TGTGCCTGGAGCGCGGACAGGGGGTTTTATGGCTACACCTTC.

The gene calls are TRBV5-1 and TRBJ2-1, with 10 bases aligning to TRBD2. Germline trimming cut 7 bases from V and 7 bases from J; bases unmatched to any gene: 8. The CDR3 runs 14 residues. Germline CDR1 SGHRS, CDR2 YFSETQ. CDR3 nucleotides: TGCGCCAGCGAAGCGGGGGGGCCCACGAATGAGCAGTTCTTC. The encoded protein is CASEAGGPTNEQFF. Based on the CDR3 plus reference TRBV5-1 and TRBJ2-1, the full variable domain is KAGVTQTPRYLIKTRGQQVTLSCSPISGHRSVSWYQQTPGQGLQFLFEYFSETQRNKGNFPGRFSGRQFSNSRSEMNVSTLELGDSALYLCASEAGGPTNEQFFGPGTRLTVL.

The J gene is TRBJ1-6, the V gene TRBV4-2, with TRBD1 identical over 7 bases. CDR1 and CDR2 from the germline V gene are LGHNA and YNFKEQ. V trimming: 4 bases; J trimming: 5 bases; junction bases outside the gene matches: 8. This CDR3 comprises 16 residues. This chain's CDR3 is CASSPIPGTDNSPLHF. CDR3 sequence (DNA): TGTGCCAGCAGCCCAATTCCCGGGACAGATAATTCACCCCTCCACTTT.